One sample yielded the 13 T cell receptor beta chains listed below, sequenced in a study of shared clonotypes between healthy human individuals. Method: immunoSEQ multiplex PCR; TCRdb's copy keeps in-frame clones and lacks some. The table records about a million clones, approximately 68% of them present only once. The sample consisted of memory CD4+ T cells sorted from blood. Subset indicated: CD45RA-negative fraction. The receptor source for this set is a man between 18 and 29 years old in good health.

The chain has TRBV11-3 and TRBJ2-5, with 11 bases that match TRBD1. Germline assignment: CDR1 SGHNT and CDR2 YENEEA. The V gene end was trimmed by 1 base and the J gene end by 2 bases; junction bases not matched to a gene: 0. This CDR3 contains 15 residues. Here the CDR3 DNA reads TGTGCCAGCAGCTTAGGGGACAGGGGGCAAGAGACCCAGTACTTC. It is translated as CASSLGDRGQETQYF.

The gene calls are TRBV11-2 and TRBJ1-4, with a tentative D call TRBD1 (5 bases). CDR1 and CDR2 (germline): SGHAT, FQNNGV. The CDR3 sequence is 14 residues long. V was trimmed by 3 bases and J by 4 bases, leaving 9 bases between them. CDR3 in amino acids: CASSFRQLNEKLFF. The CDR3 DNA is TGTGCCAGCAGCTTTCGACAGCTTAATGAAAAACTGTTTTTT.

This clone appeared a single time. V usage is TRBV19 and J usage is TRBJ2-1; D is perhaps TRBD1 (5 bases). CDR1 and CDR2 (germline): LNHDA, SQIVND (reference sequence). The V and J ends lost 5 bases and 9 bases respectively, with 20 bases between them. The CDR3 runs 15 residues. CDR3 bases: TGTGCCAGTAGTGCCTCAGGGTTAGCAAGGGGTGAGCAGTTCTTC. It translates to CASSASGLARGEQFF.

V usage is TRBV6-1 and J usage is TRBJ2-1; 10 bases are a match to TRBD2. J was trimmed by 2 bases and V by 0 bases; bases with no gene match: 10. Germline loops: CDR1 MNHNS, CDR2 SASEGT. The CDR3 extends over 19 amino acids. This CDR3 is CASSEAHGVAGGAYNEQFF. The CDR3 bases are TGTGCCAGCAGTGAAGCGCACGGGGTAGCGGGGGGCGCCTACAATGAGCAGTTCTTC.

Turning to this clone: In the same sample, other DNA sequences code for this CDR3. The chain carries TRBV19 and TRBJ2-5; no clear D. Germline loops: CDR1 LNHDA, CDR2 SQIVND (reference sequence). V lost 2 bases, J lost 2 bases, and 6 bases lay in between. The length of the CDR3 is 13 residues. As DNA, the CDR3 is TGTGCCAGTAGTATAAACAGACAAGAGACCCAGTACTTC. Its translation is CASSINRQETQYF.

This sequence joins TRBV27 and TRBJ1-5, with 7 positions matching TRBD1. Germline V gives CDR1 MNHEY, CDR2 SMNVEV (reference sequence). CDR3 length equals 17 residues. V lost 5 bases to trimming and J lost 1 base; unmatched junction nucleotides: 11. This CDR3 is CASSRAPDRASNQPQHF. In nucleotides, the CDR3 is TGTGCCAGCAGTAGAGCCCCAGACAGGGCCAGCAATCAGCCCCAGCATTTT.

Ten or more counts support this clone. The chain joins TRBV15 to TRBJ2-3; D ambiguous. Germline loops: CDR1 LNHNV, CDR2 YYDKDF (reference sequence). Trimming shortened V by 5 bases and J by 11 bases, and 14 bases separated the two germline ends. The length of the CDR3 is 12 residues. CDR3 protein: CATSFTEPKQYF. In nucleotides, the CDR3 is TGTGCCACCAGCTTTACAGAGCCTAAGCAGTATTTT.

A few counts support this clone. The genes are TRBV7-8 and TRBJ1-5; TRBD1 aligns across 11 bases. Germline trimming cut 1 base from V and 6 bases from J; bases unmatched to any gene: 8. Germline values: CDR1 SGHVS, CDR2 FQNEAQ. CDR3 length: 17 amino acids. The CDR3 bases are TGTGCCAGCAGCTTAGACGGACAGGGGGCGCTGGGTCAGCCCCAGCATTTT. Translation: CASSLDGQGALGQPQHF.

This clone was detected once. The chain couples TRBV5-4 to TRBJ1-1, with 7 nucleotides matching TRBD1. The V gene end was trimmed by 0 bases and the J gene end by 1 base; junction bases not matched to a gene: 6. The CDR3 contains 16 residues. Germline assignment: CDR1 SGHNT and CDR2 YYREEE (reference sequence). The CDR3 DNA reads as TGTGCCAGCAGCTTGGGAGCTCGGGACAGGAACACTGAAGCTTTCTTT. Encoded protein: CASSLGARDRNTEAFF.

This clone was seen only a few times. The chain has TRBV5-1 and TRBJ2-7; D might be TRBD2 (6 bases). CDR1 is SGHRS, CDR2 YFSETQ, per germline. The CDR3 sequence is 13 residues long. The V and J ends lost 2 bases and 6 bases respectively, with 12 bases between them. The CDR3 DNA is TGCGCCAGCAGCTTAGCGCGGGGAGGCGAGCAGTACTTC. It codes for CASSLARGGEQYF.

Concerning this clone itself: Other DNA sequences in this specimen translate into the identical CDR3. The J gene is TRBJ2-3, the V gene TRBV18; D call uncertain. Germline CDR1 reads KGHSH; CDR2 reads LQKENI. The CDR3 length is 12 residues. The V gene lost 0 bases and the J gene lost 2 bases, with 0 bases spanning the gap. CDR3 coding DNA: TGTGCCAGCTCACCACCCACAGATACGCAGTATTTT. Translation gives CASSPPTDTQYF. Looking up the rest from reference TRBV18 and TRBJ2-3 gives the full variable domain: NAGVMQNPRHLVRRRGQEARLRCSPMKGHSHVYWYRQLPEEGLKFMVYLQKENIIDESGMPKERFSAEFPKEGPSILRIQQVVRGDSAAYFCASSPPTDTQYFGPGTRLTVL.

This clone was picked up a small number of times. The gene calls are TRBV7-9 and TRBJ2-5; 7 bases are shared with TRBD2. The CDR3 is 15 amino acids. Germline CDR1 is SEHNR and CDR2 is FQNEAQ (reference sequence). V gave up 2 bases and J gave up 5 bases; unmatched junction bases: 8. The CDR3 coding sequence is TGTGCCAGCAGCTTACGACTAGCTAACTGGGAGACCCAGTACTTC. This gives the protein CASSLRLANWETQYF.

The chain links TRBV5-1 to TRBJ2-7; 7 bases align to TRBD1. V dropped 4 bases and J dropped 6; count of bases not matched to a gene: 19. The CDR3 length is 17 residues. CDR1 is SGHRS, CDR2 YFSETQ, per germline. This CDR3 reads CASSPRNGTEPFAEQYF. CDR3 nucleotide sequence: TGCGCCAGCAGCCCCCGCAATGGGACAGAGCCATTTGCCGAGCAGTACTTC. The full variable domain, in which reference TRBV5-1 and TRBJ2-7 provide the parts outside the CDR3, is KAGVTQTPRYLIKTRGQQVTLSCSPISGHRSVSWYQQTPGQGLQFLFEYFSETQRNKGNFPGRFSGRQFSNSRSEMNVSTLELGDSALYLCASSPRNGTEPFAEQYFGPGTRLTVT.